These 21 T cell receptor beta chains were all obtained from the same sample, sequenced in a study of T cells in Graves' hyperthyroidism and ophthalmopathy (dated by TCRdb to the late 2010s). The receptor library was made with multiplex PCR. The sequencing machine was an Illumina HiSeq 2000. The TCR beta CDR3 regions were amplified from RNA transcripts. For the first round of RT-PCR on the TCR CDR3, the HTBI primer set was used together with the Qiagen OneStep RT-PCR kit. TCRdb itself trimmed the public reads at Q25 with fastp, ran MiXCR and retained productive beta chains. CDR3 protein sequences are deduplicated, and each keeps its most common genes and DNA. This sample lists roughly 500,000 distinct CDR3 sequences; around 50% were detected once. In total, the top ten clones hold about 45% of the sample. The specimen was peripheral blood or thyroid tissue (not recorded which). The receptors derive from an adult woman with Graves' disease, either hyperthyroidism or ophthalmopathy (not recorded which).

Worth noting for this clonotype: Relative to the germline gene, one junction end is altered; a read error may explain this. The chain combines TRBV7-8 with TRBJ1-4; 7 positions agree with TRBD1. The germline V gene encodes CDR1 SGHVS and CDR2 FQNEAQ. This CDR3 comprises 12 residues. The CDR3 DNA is TGTGCCAGCAGCTCTAGGACAGGCAGACCTAATTTT. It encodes CASSSRTGRPNF.

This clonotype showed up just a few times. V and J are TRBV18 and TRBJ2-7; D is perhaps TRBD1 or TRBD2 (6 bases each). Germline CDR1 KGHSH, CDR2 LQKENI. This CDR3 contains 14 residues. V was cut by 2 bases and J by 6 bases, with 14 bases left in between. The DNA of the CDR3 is TGTGCCAGCTCACCAACGGGGGCGGGCCTCGAGCAGTACTTC. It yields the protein CASSPTGAGLEQYF.

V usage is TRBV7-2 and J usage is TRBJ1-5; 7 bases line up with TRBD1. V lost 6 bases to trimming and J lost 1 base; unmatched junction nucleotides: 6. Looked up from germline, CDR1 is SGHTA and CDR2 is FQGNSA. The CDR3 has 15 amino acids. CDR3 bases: TGTGCCAGCAGTTCTTACAGGGGAAGCAATCAGCCCCAGCATTTT. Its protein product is CASSSYRGSNQPQHF.

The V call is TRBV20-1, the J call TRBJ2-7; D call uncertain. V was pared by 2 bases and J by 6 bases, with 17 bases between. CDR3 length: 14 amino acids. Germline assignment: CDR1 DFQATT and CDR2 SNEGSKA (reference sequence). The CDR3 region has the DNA TGCAGTGCTAGAACCCTCGAAGGGCTAGGCGAGCAGTACTTC. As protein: CSARTLEGLGEQYF.

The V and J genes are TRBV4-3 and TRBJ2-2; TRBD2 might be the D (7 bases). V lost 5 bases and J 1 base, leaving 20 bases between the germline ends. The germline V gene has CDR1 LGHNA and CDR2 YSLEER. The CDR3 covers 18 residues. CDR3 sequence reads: CASSGGAGVVGNTGELFF. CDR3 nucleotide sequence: TGCGCCAGCAGCGGGGGGGCCGGCGTAGTTGGGAACACCGGGGAGCTGTTTTTT.

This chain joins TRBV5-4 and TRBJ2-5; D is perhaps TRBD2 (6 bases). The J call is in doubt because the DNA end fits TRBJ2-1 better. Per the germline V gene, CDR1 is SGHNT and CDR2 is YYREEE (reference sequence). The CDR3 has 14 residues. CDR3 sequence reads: CASSFTGAPNEQFF. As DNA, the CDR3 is TGTGCCAGCAGCTTTACGGGAGCCCCCAATGAGCAGTTCTTC.

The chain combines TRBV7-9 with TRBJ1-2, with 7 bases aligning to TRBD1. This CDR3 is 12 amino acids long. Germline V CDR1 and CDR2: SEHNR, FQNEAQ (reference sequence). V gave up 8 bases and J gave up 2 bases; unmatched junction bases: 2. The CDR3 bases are TGTGCCAGCCCGACAGGGAACTATGGCTACACCTTC. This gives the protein CASPTGNYGYTF.

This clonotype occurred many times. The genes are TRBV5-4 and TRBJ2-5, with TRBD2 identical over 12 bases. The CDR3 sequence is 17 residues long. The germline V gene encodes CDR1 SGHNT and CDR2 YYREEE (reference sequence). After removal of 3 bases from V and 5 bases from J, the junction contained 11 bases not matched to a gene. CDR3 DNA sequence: TGTGCCAGCAGCTCCCTAGCGGGAGGGCCTCTAGGGGAGACCCAGTACTTC. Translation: CASSSLAGGPLGETQYF.

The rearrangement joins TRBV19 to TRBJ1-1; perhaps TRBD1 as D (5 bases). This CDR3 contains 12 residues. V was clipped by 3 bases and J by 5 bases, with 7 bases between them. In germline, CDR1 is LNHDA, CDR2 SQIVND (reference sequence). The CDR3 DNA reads TGTGCCAGTAGTATGGGGGAAACTGAAGCTTTCTTT. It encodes CASSMGETEAFF.

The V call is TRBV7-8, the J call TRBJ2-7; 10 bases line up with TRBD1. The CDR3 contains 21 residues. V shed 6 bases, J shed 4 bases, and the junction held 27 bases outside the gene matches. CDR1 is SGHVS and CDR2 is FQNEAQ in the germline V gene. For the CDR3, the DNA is TGTGCCAGCAGTTACTCGATCCACCGGGACAGGGGTCCTACGGACTTTTACGAGCAGTACTTC. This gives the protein CASSYSIHRDRGPTDFYEQYF.

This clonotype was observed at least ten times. The CDR3 loop is CSARGGPGLDSYEQYF. DNA for the CDR3: TGCAGTGCTAGAGGGGGACCGGGACTAGATTCCTACGAGCAGTACTTC. This chain connects TRBV20-1 to TRBJ2-7; TRBD2 matches 8 bases. CDR1 DFQATT and CDR2 SNEGSKA come from the germline V gene (reference sequence). The CDR3 sequence is 16 residues long. The V segment lost 1 base and the J segment 1 base; nucleotides outside the gene matches: 9.

CDR3 in amino acids: CASSFARVNTEAFF. Here the CDR3 DNA reads TGTGCCAGCAGCTTTGCCAGGGTGAACACTGAAGCTTTCTTT. The rearrangement uses TRBV7-9 and TRBJ1-1; possibly TRBD1 for D (5 bases). This CDR3 has 14 residues. The V and J ends lost 3 bases and 0 bases respectively, with 8 bases between them. Germline CDR1 SEHNR, CDR2 FQNEAQ (reference sequence).

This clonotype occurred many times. The CDR3 coding sequence is TGCAGTGCTTATTCGAGGGGGGTCCAGACCACTGAAGCTTTCTTT. This codes for CSAYSRGVQTTEAFF. The rearrangement links TRBV20-1 to TRBJ1-1; weak D call: TRBD1 (6 bases). CDR1 and CDR2 (germline): DFQATT, SNEGSKA (reference sequence). V lost 5 bases, J lost 4 bases, and 20 bases lay in between. The CDR3 has 15 amino acids.

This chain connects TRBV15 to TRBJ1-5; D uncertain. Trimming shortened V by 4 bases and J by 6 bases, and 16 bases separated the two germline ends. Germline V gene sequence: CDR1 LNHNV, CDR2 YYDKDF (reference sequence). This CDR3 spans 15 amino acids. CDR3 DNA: TGTGCCACCAGCAACGACCTACGAGTTAGTCAGCCCCAGCATTTT. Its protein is CATSNDLRVSQPQHF.

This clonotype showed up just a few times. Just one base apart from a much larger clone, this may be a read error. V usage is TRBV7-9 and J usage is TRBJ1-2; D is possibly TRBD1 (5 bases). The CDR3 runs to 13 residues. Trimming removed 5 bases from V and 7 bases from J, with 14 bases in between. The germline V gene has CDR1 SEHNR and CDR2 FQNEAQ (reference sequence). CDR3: CASSDGWGCGYTF. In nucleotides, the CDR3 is TGTGCCAGCAGCGACGGTTGGGGCTGTGGCTACACCTTC.

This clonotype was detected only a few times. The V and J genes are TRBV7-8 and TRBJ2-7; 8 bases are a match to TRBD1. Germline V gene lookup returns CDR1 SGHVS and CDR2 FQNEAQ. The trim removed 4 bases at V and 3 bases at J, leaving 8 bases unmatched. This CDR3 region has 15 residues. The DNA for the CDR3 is TGTGCCAGCAGCTCCCCCCGGGACAGGAACTACGAGCAGTACTTC. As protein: CASSSPRDRNYEQYF.

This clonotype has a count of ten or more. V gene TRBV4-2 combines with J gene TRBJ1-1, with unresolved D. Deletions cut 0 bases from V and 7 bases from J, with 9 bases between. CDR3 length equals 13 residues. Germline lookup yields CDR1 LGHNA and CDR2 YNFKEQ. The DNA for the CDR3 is TGTGCCAGCAGCCAAGATCGAGAACTTGAAGCTTTCTTT. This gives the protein CASSQDRELEAFF.

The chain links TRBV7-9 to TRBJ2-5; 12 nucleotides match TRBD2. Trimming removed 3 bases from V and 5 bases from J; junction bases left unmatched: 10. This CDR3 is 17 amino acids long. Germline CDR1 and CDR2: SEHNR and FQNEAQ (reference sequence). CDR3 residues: CASSLVLAGGGRETQYF. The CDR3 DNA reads TGTGCCAGCAGCTTGGTACTAGCGGGAGGTGGGCGGGAGACCCAGTACTTC.

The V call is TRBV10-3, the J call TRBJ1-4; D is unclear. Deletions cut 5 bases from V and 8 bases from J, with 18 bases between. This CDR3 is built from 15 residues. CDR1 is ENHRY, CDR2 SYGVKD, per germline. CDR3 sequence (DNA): TGTGCCATCAGTAGGACGGGCGGGGATGTAGAAAAACTGTTTTTT. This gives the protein CAISRTGGDVEKLFF.

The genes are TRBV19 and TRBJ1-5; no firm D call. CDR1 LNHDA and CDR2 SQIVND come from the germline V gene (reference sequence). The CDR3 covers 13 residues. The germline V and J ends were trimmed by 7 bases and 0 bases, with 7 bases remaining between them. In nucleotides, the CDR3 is TGTGCCAGTAATCAGTATAGCAATCAGCCCCAGCATTTT. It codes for CASNQYSNQPQHF.

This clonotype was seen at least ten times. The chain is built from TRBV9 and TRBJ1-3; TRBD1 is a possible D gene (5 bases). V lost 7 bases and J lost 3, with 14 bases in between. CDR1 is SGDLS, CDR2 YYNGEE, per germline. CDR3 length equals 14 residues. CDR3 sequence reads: CASSGTSIGNTIYF. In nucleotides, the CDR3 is TGTGCCAGCTCGGGGACTTCCATTGGAAACACCATATATTTT.